This paragraph covers one TCR beta chain sequence. This clone's antigen is unknown. It has no much larger one-base neighbor in the sample; base qualities were not kept. Library method: the immunoSEQ multiplex PCR assay. RNA was extracted from all samples and reverse transcribed into cDNA, which served as template for TCR sequencing. First-strand cDNA was synthesized with SuperScript III using a 2:1 mix of oligo-dT and random hexamers. Amplification bias was assessed with a synthetic immune receptor repertoire, and residual bias was removed computationally. Concerning the study's data processing: After raw reads were preprocessed to remove errors, the CDR3 was defined following IMGT conventions as running from the conserved cysteine to phenylalanine. Clonality was calculated as 1 minus Shannon entropy normalized by log2 of the number of productive unique TCRs. Whether each scalp clone was CD4 or CD8 was inferred by checking scalp TCRbeta sequences against the CD4 and CD8 repertoires from sorted blood. TCRdb limited this immuneACCESS table to in-frame rearrangements with V and J called. A share of clones is missing; checked studies link under half to unresolved V genes, and the rest is unexplained. The DNA was the basis for D and trimming; V, J and clone size are from that table. Present in this sample are 20,000 or so clones, 60% to 80% of which were seen just once. The leading ten clones occupy roughly 6.4% of the sample.

The data belong to a study of CD8+ T cells in alopecia areata (dated by TCRdb to 2016 to 2019). At the level of the whole study: Treated patients were enrolled in an open-label pilot trial of oral tofacitinib, 5 to 10 mg twice daily, for moderate-to-severe alopecia areata. Scalp clonality was compared among normal scalp (n=4), patchy alopecia areata scalp (n=8), and alopecia totalis/universalis scalp (n=8). Human TCRbeta sequencing covered scalp tissue and sorted CD4+ and CD8+ peripheral blood T cells from patchy and totalis/universalis alopecia areata patients and healthy controls. Tofacitinib was given for 6 to 18 months, followed by 6 months of follow-up off drug to assess delayed response and recurrence. Biopsies were taken from tofacitinib-treated patients at baseline and at 4 and 24 weeks of treatment, and a later scalp biopsy was taken in several of the tofacitinib-treated patients. High-throughput TCRbeta sequencing was used to examine T cell clonal expansion in alopecia areata in both the C3H/HeJ mouse model and human patients. immunoSEQ multiplex PCR using 35 Vbeta forward primers and 13 Jbeta reverse primers was used to amplify TCRbeta CDR3 regions. RNA was obtained with the PAXgene miRNA kit for fixed scalp, the miRNeasy kit for PBMCs, and the RNeasy kit for mouse skin.

This specimen's time point label, per the study, means: baseline before oral tofacitinib. From alopecia areata patients, peripheral blood was collected along with lesional scalp punch biopsies. Human scalp biopsies went straight into PAXgene tissue containers for immediate fixation. Taken from the germline V gene, the CDR1 and CDR2 loops are SQVTM and ANQGSEA. From the cysteine up to the phenylalanine, the CDR3 has a length of 12 residues. The CDR3 DNA has 36 bases and is translated from base 1. V and J are truncated by 1 base and 3 bases respectively, leaving an intervening sequence of 7 bases. What the authors observed across the whole study: Shared TCR sequences between patients were less evident than in mice, which may be partly attributable to HLA diversity in the patient population. Unlike mouse skin, which is dominated by gammadelta T cells, normal human skin has resident alphabeta T cells that are also sequenced, and this complicates analysis of the scalp TCR repertoire. Lesional scalp, especially in alopecia totalis/universalis, showed higher clonality and more expanded CD8+ clones than normal scalp, suggesting antigenic drive.

The sequencing here drew on skin, taken at week 0. The chain employs TRBV29-1 and TRBJ2-7; TRBD1 is a possible D gene, resting on 5 matching bases. The origin of this receptor is a human donor with alopecia areata. The CDR3 corresponds to CSVEVDSYEQYF. The DNA sequence follows: TGCAGCGTTGAAGTTGACAGCTACGAGCAGTACTTC.